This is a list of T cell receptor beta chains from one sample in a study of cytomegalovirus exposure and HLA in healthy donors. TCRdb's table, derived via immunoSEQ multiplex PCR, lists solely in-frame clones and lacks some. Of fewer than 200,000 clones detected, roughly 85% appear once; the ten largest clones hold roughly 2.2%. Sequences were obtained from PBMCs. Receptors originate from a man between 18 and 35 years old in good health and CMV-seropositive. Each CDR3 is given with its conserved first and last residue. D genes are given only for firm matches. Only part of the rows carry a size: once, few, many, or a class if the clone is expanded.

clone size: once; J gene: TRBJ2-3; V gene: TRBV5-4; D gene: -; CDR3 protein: CASSLGEARGTDTQYF; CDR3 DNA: TGTGCCAGCAGCTTGGGGGAGGCCCGAGGCACAGATACGCAGTATTTT
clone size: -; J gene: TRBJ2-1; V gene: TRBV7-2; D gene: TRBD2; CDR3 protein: CASSPRRTSGDSYNEQFF; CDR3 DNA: TGTGCCAGCAGCCCCCGGAGGACTAGCGGGGACTCCTACAATGAGCAGTTCTTC
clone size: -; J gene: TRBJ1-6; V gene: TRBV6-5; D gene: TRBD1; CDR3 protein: CASSNSRDSRTPLHF; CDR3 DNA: TGTGCCAGCAGCAACTCCCGGGACAGCCGGACACCCCTCCACTTT
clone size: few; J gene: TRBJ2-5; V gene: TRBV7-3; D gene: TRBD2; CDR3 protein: CASSLWGGKETQYF; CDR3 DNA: TGTGCCAGCAGCTTATGGGGGGGGAAGGAGACCCAGTACTTC
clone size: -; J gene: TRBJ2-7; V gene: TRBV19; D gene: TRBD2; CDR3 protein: CASRTGGGEQYF; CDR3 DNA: TGTGCCAGTAGGACGGGGGGAGGTGAGCAGTACTTC
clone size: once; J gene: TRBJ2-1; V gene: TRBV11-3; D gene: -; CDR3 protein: CASSSPWRQSSYNEQFF; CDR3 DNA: TGTGCCAGCAGCTCACCCTGGAGGCAGAGCTCCTACAATGAGCAGTTCTTC
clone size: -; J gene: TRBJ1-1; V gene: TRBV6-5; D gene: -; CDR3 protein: CASSYQGNTEAFF; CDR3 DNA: TGTGCCAGCAGTTACCAGGGGAACACTGAAGCTTTCTTT
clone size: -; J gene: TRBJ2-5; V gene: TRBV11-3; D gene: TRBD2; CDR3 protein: CASSPPGGVDETQYF; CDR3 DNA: TGTGCCAGCAGCCCTCCGGGGGGGGTGGACGAGACCCAGTACTTC
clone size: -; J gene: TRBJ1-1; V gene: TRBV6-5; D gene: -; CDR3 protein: CASRAPQVNTEAFF; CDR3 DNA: TGTGCCAGCAGGGCCCCACAGGTAAACACTGAAGCTTTCTTT
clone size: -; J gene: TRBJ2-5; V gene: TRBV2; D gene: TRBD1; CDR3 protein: CASRTQGAQETQYF; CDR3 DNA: TGTGCCAGCAGGACCCAGGGGGCCCAAGAGACCCAGTACTTC
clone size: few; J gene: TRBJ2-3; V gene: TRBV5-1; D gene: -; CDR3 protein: CASCYAATDTQYF; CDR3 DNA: TGCGCCAGCTGTTACGCGGCCACAGATACGCAGTATTTT
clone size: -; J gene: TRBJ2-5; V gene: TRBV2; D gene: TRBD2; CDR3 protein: CASSSGGYQETQYF; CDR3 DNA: TGTGCCAGCAGTTCCGGGGGGTACCAAGAGACCCAGTACTTC
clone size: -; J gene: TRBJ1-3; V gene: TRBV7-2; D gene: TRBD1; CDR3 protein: CASSGQGAFRNTIYF; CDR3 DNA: TGTGCCAGCAGCGGACAGGGAGCCTTTCGAAACACCATATATTTT
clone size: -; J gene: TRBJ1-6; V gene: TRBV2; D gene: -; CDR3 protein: CASSTRNSPLHF; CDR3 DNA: TGTGCCAGCAGTACTCGAAATTCACCCCTCCACTTT
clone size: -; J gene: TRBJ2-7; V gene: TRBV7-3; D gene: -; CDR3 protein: CASSLESVSAYEQYF; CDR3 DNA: TGTGCCAGCAGCTTAGAGAGCGTGAGCGCCTACGAGCAGTACTTC
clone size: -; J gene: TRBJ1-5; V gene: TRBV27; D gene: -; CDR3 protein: CASRGRPYSNQPQHF; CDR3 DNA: TGTGCCAGCAGAGGCAGGCCTTATAGCAATCAGCCCCAGCATTTT
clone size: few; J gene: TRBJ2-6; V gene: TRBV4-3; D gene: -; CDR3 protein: CASSQLISSGANVLTF; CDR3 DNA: TGCGCCAGCAGCCAACTCATCAGCTCTGGGGCCAACGTCCTGACTTTC
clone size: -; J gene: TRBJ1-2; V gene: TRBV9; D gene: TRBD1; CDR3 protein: CASSVAGQGHGYTF; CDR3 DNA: TGTGCCAGCAGCGTAGCTGGACAGGGACATGGCTACACCTTC
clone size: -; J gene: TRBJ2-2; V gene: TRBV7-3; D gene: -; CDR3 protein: CASSPGLLKTGELFF; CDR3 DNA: TGTGCCAGCAGCCCGGGACTCCTAAAGACCGGGGAGCTGTTTTTT
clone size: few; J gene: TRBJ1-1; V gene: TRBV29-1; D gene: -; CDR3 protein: CSVDNFLQAEAFF; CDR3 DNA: TGCAGCGTTGACAACTTCTTGCAGGCTGAAGCTTTCTTT
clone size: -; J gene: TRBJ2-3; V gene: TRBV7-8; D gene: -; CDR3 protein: CASSQRAETDTQYF; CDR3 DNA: TGTGCCAGCAGCCAGAGGGCGGAAACAGATACGCAGTATTTT
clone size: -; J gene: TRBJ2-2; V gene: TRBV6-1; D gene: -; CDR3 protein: CASSFLTTNAGELFF; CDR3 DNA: TGTGCCAGCAGCTTCCTCACCACTAACGCCGGGGAGCTGTTTTTT
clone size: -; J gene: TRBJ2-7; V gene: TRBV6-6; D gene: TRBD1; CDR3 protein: CASSYSSTGDEQYF; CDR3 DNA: TGTGCCAGCAGTTACTCGAGTACAGGGGACGAGCAGTACTTC
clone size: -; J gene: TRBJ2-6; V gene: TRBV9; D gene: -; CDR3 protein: CASSAGDGANGLTF; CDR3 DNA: TGTGCCAGCAGCGCGGGGGATGGGGCCAACGGCCTGACTTTC
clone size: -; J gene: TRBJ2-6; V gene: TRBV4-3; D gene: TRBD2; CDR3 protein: CASSQGLAGGSGANVLTF; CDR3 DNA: TGCGCCAGCAGCCAAGGACTAGCGGGGGGGTCTGGGGCCAACGTCCTGACTTTC
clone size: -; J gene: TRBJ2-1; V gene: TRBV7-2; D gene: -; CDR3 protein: CASSPLSGVSYNEQFF; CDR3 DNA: TGTGCCAGCAGCCCGTTGTCGGGGGTATCCTACAATGAGCAGTTCTTC
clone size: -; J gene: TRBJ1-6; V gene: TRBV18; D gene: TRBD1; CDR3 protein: CASARTGDNSPLHF; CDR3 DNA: TGTGCCAGCGCCCGGACAGGCGATAATTCACCCCTCCACTTT
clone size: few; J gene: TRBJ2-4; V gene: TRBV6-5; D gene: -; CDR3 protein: CASSNGGKNIQYF; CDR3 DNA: TGTGCCAGCAGCAACGGGGGCAAAAACATTCAGTACTTC
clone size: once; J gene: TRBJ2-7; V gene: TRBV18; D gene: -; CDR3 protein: CASSPPGENKQYF; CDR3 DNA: TGTGCCAGCTCACCTCCGGGGGAGAATAAGCAGTACTTC